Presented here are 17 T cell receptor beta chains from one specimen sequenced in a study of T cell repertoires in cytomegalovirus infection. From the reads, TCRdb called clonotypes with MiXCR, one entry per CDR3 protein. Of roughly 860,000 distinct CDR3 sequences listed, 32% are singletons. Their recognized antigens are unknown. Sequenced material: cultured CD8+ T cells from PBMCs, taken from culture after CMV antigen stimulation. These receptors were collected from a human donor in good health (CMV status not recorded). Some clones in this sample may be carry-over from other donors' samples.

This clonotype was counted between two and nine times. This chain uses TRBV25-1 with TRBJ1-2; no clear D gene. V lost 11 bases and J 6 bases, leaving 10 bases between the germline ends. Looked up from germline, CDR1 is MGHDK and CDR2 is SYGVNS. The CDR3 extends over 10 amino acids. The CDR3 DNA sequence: TGTGCCTCATTTGGGCATGGCTACACCTTC. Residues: CASFGHGYTF.

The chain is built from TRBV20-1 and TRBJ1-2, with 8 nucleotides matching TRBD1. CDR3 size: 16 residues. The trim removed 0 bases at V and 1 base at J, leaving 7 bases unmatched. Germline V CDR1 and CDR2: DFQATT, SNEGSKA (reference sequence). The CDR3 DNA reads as TGCAGTGCTAGAGATATCCAGGGACAGGTTAACTATGGCTACACCTTC. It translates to CSARDIQGQVNYGYTF.

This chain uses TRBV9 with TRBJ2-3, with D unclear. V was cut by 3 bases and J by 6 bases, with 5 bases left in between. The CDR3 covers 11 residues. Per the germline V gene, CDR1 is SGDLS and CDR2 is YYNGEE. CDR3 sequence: CASSAMDTQYF. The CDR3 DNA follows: TGTGCCAGCAGCGCTATGGATACGCAGTATTTT.

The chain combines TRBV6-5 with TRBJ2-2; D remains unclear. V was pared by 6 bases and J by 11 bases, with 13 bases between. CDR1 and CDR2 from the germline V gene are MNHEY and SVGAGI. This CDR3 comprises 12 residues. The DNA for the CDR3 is TGTGCCAGCAGGCTGGGTCCCCAAGAGCTGTTTTTT. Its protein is CASRLGPQELFF.

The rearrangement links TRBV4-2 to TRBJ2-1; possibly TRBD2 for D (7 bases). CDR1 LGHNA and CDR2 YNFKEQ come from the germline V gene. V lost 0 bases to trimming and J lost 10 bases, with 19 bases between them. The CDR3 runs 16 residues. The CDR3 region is CASSQDNGGPAGEQFF. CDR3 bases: TGTGCCAGCAGCCAAGATAACGGGGGGCCGGCGGGAGAGCAGTTCTTC.

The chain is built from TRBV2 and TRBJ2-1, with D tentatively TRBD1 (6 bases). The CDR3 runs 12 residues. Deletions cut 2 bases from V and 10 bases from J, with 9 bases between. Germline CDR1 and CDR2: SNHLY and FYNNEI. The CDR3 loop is CASSETGTEQFF. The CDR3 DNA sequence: TGTGCCAGCAGTGAAACCGGGACAGAGCAGTTCTTC.

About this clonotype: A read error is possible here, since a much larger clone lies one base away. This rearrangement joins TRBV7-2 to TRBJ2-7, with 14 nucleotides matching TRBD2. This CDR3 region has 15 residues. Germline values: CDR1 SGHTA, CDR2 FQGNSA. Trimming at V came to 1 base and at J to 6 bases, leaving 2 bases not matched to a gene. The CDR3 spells CASSLGLAGGCEQYF. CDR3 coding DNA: TGTGCCAGCAGCTTAGGACTAGCGGGGGGGTGCGAGCAGTACTTC.

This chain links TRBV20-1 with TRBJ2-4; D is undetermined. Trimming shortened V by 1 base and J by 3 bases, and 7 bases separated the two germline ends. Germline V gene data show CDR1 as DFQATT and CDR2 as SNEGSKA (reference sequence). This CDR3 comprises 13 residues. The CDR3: CSARGRLKNIQYF. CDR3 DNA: TGCAGTGCTAGAGGCCGCCTCAAAAACATTCAGTACTTC.

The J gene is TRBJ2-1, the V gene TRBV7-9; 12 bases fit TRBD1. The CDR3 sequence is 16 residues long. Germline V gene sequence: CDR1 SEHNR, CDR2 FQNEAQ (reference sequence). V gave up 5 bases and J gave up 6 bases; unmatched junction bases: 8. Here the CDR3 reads CASSPRDRGRLNEQFF. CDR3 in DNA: TGTGCCAGCAGCCCTAGGGACAGGGGGCGCCTCAATGAGCAGTTCTTC.

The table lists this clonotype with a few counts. This chain's CDR3 is CASSARMYTEAFF. The CDR3 nucleotides are TGTGCCAGTAGTGCCCGGATGTACACTGAAGCTTTCTTT. This chain connects TRBV19 to TRBJ1-1, with D uncertain. CDR1 is LNHDA, CDR2 SQIVND, per germline (reference sequence). The CDR3 runs 13 residues. V gave up 5 bases and J gave up 3 bases, with 10 bases separating them.

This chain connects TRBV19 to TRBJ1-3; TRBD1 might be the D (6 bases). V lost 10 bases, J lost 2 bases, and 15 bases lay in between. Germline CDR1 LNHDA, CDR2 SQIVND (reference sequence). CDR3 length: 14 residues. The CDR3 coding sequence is TGTGCCACCGACGAGGGGGGACCTGGAAACACCATATATTTT. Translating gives CATDEGGPGNTIYF.

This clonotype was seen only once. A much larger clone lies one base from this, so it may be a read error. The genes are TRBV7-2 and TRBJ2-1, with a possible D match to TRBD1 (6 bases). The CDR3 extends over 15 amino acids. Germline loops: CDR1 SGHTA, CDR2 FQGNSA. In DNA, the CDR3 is TGTGCCGGCAGCTTAGGGATTGGAGGACAGATAATACAGTTCTTC. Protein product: CAGSLGIGGQIIQFF.

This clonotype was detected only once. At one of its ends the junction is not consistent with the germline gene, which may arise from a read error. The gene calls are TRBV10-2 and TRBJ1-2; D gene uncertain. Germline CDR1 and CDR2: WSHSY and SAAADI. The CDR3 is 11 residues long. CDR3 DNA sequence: TGCGCCAGCAGGGAGTATGCCGGCTACACCTTC. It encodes CASREYAGYTF.

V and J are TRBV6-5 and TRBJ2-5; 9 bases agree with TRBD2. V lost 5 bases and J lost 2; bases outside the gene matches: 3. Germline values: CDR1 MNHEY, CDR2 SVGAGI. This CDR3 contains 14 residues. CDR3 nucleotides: TGTGCCAGCAGTGCGGGACTAGCTCAAGAGACCCAGTACTTC. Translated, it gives CASSAGLAQETQYF.

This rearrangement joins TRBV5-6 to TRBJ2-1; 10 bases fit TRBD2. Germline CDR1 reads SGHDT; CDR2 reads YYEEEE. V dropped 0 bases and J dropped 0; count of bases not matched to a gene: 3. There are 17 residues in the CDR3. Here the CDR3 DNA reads TGTGCCAGCAGCTTGGGAGCGGGGGGGATCTCCTACAATGAGCAGTTCTTC. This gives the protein CASSLGAGGISYNEQFF.

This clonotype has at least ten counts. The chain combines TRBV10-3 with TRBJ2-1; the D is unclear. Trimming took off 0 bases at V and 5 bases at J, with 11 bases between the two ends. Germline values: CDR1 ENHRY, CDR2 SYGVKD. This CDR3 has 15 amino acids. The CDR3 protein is CAISESRVRNNEQFF. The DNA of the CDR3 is TGTGCCATCAGTGAGTCTCGGGTAAGGAACAATGAGCAGTTCTTC.

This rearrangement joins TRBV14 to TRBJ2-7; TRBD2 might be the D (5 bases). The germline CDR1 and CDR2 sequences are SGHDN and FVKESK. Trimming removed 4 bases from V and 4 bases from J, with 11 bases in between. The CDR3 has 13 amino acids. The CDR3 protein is CASSPRTRYEQYF. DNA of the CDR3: TGTGCCAGCAGCCCTCGGACTCGATACGAGCAGTACTTC. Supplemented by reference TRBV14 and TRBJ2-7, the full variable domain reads EAGVTQFPSHSVIEKGQTVTLRCDPISGHDNLYWYRRVMGKEIKFLLHFVKESKQDESGMPNNRFLAERTGGTYSTLKVQPAELEDSGVYFCASSPRTRYEQYFGPGTRLTVT.